This entry concerns a single T cell receptor beta chain. J gave up 4 bases and V 5 bases, and 20 bases lay outside the gene matches. The CDR3 spans 20 residues. Germline CDR1 is SNHLY and CDR2 is FYNNEI. Repertoires were generated with immunoSEQ multiplex PCR, while TCRdb's copy carries only in-frame clones and drops some. The repertoire holds about 48,000 clones, with 88% as singletons. The data are from a study of T cell changes during pregnancy in multiple sclerosis. The chain has TRBV2 and TRBJ2-3; the match to TRBD2 covers 11 bases. This TCR was recovered from a female donor with multiple sclerosis, enrolled in a pregnancy study. The specimen comprised CD4+ T cells from peripheral blood mononuclear cells, sampled in the second trimester of pregnancy. The CDR3 region is CASSIQISAGIAGGPDTQYF. CDR3 bases: TGTGCCAGCAGTATACAAATTTCCGCTGGGATAGCGGGAGGGCCAGATACGCAGTATTTT.